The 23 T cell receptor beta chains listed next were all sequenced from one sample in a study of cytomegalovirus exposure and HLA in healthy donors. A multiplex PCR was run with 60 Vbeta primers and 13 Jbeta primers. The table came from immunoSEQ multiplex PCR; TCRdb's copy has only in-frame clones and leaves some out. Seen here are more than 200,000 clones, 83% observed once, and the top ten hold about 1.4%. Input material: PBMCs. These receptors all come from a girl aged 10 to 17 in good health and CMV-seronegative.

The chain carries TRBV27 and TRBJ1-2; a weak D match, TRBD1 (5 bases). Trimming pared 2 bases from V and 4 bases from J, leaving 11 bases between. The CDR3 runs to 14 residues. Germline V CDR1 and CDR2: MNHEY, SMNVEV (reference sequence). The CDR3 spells CASSLAGFSYGYTF. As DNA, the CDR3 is TGTGCCAGCAGTTTAGCAGGGTTTAGCTATGGCTACACCTTC.

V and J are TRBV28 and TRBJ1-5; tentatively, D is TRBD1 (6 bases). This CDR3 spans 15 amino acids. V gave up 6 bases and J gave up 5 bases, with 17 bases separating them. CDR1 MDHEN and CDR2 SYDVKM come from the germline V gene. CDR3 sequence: CASRLLTGTYQPQHF. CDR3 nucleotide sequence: TGTGCCAGCAGACTCTTAACAGGGACCTATCAGCCCCAGCATTTT.

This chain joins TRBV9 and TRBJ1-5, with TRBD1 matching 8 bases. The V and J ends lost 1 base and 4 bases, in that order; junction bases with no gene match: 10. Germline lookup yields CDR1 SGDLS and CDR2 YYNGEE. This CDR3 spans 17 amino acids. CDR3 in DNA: TGTGCCAGCAGCGTATGTGAAAGAAGGACAGGGAATCAGCCCCAGCATTTT. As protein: CASSVCERRTGNQPQHF. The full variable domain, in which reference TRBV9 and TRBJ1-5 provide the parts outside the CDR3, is DSGVTQTPKHLITATGQRVTLRCSPRSGDLSVYWYQQSLDQGLQFLIQYYNGEERAKGNILERFSAQQFPDLHSELNLSSLELGDSALYFCASSVCERRTGNQPQHFGDGTRLSIL.

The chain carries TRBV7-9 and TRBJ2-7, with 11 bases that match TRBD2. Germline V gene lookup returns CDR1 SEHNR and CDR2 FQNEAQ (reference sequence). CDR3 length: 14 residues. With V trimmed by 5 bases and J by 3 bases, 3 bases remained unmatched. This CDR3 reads CASSQGTSGYEQYF. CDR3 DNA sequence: TGTGCCAGCAGCCAGGGGACTAGCGGCTACGAGCAGTACTTC.

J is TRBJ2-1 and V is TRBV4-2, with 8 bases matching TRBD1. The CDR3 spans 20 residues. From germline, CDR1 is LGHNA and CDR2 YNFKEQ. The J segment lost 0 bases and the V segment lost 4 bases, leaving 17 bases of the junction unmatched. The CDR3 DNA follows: TGTGCCAGCAGCCCGACGAGGCTAAACAGGGGGTTGAGCTCCTACAATGAGCAGTTCTTC. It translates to CASSPTRLNRGLSSYNEQFF.

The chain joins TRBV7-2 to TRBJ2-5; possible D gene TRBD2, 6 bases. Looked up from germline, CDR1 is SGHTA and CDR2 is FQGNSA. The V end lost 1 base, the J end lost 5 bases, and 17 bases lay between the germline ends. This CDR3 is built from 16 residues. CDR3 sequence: CASSLVASDIAETQYF. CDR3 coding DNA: TGTGCCAGCAGCTTAGTTGCTAGCGATATAGCCGAGACCCAGTACTTC.

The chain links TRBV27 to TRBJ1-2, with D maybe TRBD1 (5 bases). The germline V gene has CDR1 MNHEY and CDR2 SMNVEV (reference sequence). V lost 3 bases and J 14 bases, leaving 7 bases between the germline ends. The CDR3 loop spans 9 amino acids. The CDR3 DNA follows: TGTGCCAGCAGTTTCCGGGGGACCTTC. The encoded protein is CASSFRGTF.

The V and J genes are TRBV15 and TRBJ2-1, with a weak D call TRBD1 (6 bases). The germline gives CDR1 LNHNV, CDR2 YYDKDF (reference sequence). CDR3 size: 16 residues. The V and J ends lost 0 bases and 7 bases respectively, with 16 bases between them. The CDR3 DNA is TGTGCCACCAGCAGAGACGGGGCAGGGGTTGATAATGAGCAGTTCTTC. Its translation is CATSRDGAGVDNEQFF.

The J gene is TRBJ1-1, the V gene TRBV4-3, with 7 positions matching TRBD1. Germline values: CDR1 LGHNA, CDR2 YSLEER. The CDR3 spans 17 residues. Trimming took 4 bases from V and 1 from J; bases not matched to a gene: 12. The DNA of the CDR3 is TGCGCCAGCAGCCGCGTGCAACAGGGGAGAGGGAACACTGAAGCTTTCTTT. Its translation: CASSRVQQGRGNTEAFF.

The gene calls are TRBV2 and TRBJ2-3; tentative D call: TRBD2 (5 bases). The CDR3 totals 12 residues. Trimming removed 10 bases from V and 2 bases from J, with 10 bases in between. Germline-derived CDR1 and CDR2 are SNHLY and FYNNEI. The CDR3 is CATSTITDTQYF. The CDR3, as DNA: TGTGCCACCTCGACTATCACAGATACGCAGTATTTT.

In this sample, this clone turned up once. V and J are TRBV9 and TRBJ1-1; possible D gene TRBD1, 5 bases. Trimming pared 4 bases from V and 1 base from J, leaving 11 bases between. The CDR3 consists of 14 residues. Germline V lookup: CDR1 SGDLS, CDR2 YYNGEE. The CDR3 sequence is CASSRGLTNTEAFF. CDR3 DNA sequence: TGTGCCAGCAGCCGGGGACTCACGAACACTGAAGCTTTCTTT.

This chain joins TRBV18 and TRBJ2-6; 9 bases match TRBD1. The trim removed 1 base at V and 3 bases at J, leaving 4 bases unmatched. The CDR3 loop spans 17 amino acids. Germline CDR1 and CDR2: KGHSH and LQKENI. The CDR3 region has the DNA TGTGCCAGCTCACCACGGACAGGGGCAGTTGGGGCCAACGTCCTGACTTTC. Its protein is CASSPRTGAVGANVLTF.

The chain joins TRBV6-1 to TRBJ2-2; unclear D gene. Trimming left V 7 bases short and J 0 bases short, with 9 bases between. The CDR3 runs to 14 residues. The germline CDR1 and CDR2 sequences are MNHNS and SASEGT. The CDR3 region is CASMVQTNTGELFF. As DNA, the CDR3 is TGTGCCAGCATGGTTCAGACGAACACCGGGGAGCTGTTTTTT.

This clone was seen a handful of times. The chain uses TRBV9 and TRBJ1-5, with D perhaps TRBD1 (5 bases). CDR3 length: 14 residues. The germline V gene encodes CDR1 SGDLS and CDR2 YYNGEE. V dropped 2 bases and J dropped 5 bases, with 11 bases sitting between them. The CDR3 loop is CASSVWGGDQPQHF. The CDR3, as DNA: TGTGCCAGCAGCGTGTGGGGGGGAGATCAGCCCCAGCATTTT.

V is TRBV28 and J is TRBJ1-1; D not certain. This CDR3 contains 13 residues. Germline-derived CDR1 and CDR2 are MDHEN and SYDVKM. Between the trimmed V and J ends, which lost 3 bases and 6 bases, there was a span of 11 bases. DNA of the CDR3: TGTGCCAGCAGTTTCGGGGAGGAGTCTGAAGCTTTCTTT. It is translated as CASSFGEESEAFF.

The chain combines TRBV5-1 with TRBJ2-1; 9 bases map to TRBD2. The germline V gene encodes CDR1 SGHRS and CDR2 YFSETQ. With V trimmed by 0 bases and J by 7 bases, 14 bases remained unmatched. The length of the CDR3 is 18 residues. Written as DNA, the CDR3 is TGCGCCAGCAGCTTGGCCTGGTCTAGCGGGAAGGGTGTGAATGAGCAGTTCTTC. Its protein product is CASSLAWSSGKGVNEQFF.

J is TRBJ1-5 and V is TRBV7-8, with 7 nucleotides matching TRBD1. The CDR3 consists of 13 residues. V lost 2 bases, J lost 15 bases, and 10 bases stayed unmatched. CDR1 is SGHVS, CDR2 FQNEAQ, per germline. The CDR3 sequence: CASSLRRTGTVHF. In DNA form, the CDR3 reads TGTGCCAGCAGCTTAAGAAGGACTGGGACAGTGCATTTT.

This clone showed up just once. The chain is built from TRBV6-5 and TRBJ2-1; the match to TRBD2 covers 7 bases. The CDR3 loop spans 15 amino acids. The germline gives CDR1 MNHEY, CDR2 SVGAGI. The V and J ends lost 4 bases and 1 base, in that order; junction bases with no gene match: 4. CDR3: CASSSPGGSYNEQFF. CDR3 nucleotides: TGTGCCAGCAGTTCTCCGGGGGGTTCCTACAATGAGCAGTTCTTC.

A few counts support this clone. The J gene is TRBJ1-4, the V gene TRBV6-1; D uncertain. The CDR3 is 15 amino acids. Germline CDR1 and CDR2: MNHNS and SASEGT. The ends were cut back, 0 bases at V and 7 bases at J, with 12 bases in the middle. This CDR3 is CASSEAPGFPEKLFF. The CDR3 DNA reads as TGTGCCAGCAGTGAAGCCCCCGGGTTCCCTGAAAAACTGTTTTTT.

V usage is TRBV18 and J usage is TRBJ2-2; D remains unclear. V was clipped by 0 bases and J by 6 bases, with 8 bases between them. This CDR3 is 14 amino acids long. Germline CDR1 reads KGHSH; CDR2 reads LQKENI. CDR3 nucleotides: TGTGCCAGCTCACCACCTAGTCTTGCCGGGGAGCTGTTTTTT. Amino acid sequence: CASSPPSLAGELFF. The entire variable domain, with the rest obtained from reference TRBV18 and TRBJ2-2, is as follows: NAGVMQNPRHLVRRRGQEARLRCSPMKGHSHVYWYRQLPEEGLKFMVYLQKENIIDESGMPKERFSAEFPKEGPSILRIQQVVRGDSAAYFCASSPPSLAGELFFGEGSRLTVL.

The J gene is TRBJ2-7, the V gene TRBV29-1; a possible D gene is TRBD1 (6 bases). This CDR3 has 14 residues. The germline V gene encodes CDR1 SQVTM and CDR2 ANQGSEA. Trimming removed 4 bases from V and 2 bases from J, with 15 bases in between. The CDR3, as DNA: TGCAGCGTTGTTACAGGGTATGCTCCCTACGAGCAGTACTTC. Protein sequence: CSVVTGYAPYEQYF.

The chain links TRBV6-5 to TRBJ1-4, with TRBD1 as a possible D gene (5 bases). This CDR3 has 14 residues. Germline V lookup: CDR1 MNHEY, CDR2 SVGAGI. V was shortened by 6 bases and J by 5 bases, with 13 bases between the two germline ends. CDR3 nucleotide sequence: TGTGCCAGCAGCCGGACATTTCGAAATGAAAAACTGTTTTTT. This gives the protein CASSRTFRNEKLFF.

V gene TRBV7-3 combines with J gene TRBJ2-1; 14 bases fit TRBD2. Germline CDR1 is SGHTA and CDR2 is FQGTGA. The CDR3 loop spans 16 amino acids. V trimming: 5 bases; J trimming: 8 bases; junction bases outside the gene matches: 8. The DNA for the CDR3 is TGTGCCAGCAGCGCCGGGGGGACTAGCGGGAGATATGAGCAGTTCTTC. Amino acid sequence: CASSAGGTSGRYEQFF.